This T cell receptor (beta chain) was observed in a study of response to subunit inactivated influenza vaccine. Regarding the study as a whole: Each seasonal influenza vaccination, the authors suggested, recruits few new T cells.

The germline V gene encodes CDR1 MDHEN and CDR2 SYDVKM. CDR3 length: 11 residues. V lost 5 bases to trimming and J lost 15 bases; unmatched junction nucleotides: 5. A word on this clonotype: Its antigen remains unknown.

TCRdb ran MiXCR on the RT-PCR reads and lists one entry per CDR3 protein. The sample consists of 500,000 to 600,000 distinct CDR3 sequences, 10% to 15% of them appearing once. The chain joins TRBV28 to TRBJ1-5, with 9 bases fitting TRBD1. This clonotype originated in a man aged 50 to 60 who received an inactivated influenza vaccine. The input for sequencing was PBMCs from blood, taken 45 days after vaccination. This chain's CDR3 is CASSGDREVHF. The CDR3 region has the DNA TGTGCCAGCAGTGGGGACAGGGAGGTGCATTTT.